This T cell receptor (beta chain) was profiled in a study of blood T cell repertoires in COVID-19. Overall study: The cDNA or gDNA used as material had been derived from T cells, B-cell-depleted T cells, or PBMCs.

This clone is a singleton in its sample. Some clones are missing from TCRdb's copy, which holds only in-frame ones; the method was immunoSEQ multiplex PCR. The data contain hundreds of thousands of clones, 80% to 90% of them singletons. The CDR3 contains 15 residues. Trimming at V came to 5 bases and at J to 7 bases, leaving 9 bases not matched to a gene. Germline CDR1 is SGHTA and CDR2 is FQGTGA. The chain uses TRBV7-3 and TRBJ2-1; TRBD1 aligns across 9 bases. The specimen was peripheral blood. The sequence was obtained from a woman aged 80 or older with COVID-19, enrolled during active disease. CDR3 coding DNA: TGTGCCAGCAGCCCGAAGGGGACAGGGTCAAATGAGCAGTTCTTC. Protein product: CASSPKGTGSNEQFF.